The 27 T cell receptor beta chains presented below share a single source sample, sequenced in a study of cytomegalovirus exposure and HLA in healthy donors. The data were produced by immunoSEQ multiplex PCR, yet TCRdb's version contains in-frame clones alone and is incomplete. This table has about 330,000 clones, 86% appearing once. The source material was PBMCs. The receptors were sampled from a woman aged 18-29 years in good health and CMV-seronegative.

The chain couples TRBV27 to TRBJ1-2; 8 nucleotides agree with TRBD1. Trimming took 5 bases from V and 4 from J; bases not matched to a gene: 6. The CDR3 contains 14 residues. The germline gives CDR1 MNHEY, CDR2 SMNVEV (reference sequence). CDR3 in amino acids: CASSMGQDLYGYTF. DNA for the CDR3: TGTGCCAGCAGTATGGGACAGGATCTCTATGGCTACACCTTC.

The chain couples TRBV2 to TRBJ1-1; D is unresolved. The CDR3 covers 11 residues. The ends were cut back, 7 bases at V and 9 bases at J, with 12 bases in the middle. Germline CDR1 reads SNHLY; CDR2 reads FYNNEI. CDR3: CASNDEGKAFF. Written as DNA, the CDR3 is TGTGCCAGCAATGACGAGGGTAAAGCTTTCTTT.

The rearrangement links TRBV4-3 to TRBJ2-7; TRBD2 might be the D (6 bases). The CDR3 is made up of 15 amino acids. Per germline, CDR1 LGHNA and CDR2 YSLEER. Trimming left V 4 bases short and J 2 bases short, with 15 bases between. The CDR3 sequence is CASSPTLATTYEQYF. The CDR3 region has the DNA TGCGCCAGCAGCCCTACACTAGCCACAACCTACGAGCAGTACTTC.

The chain combines TRBV5-1 with TRBJ2-1, with 11 bases lining up with TRBD2. The trim removed 0 bases at V and 6 bases at J, leaving 2 bases unmatched. The germline CDR1 and CDR2 sequences are SGHRS and YFSETQ. The CDR3 has 15 amino acids. The CDR3 coding sequence is TGCGCCAGCAGCTTGGCACTAGCGGGAGTCAATGAGCAGTTCTTC. Encoded protein: CASSLALAGVNEQFF.

The rearrangement joins TRBV2 to TRBJ2-2; D perhaps matches TRBD2 (6 bases). From germline, CDR1 is SNHLY and CDR2 FYNNEI. V shed 5 bases and J shed 6 bases, with 10 bases lying between them. The CDR3 has 13 residues. In nucleotides, the CDR3 is TGTGCCAGCAGTCGGAGGGAGTCCGGGGAGCTGTTTTTT. Protein product: CASSRRESGELFF.

The chain recombines TRBV4-1 with TRBJ2-1, with 11 positions matching TRBD2. The germline V gene has CDR1 MGHRA and CDR2 YSYEKL. The J segment lost 7 bases and the V segment lost 4 bases, leaving 12 bases of the junction unmatched. The CDR3 has 17 amino acids. CDR3 DNA: TGCGCCAGCAGCCGAGGGGGACTAGCGGCGCTCGGGAATGAGCAGTTCTTC. Translated: CASSRGGLAALGNEQFF.

This sequence joins TRBV18 and TRBJ2-7, with 9 bases matching TRBD1. V was pared by 4 bases and J by 3 bases, with 7 bases of the junction left unmatched. This CDR3 has 15 amino acids. CDR1 KGHSH and CDR2 LQKENI come from the germline V gene. CDR3 DNA sequence: TGTGCCAGCTCACGCTTACAGGGGGCCTTCTACGAGCAGTACTTC. This gives the protein CASSRLQGAFYEQYF.

The gene calls are TRBV27 and TRBJ2-5; 9 bases are a match to TRBD1. The germline CDR1 and CDR2 sequences are MNHEY and SMNVEV (reference sequence). The CDR3 extends over 14 amino acids. V lost 5 bases to trimming and J lost 7 bases; unmatched junction nucleotides: 8. The CDR3 nucleotides are TGTGCCAGCAGTGCGACAGGGGGAGGAGGGACCCAGTACTTC. It yields the protein CASSATGGGGTQYF.

This clone occurred once. V gene TRBV7-9 combines with J gene TRBJ2-7; D might be TRBD1 (7 bases). There are 15 residues in the CDR3. The germline V gene has CDR1 SEHNR and CDR2 FQNEAQ (reference sequence). Trimming cost V 5 bases and J 3 bases, with 17 bases left between them. For the CDR3, the DNA is TGTGCCAGCAGCCGGGGGACAGAGCAGCGCTACGAGCAGTACTTC. Protein product: CASSRGTEQRYEQYF.

The chain couples TRBV9 to TRBJ2-1; TRBD1 is a possible D gene (5 bases). Trimming took 2 bases from V and 8 from J, leaving 17 bases between them. CDR1 is SGDLS, CDR2 YYNGEE, per germline. The CDR3 sequence is 15 residues long. The CDR3 DNA is TGTGCCAGCAGCGTTTCGCAGGACACCGGCCATGAGCAGTTCTTC. Translating it yields CASSVSQDTGHEQFF.

A few counts support this clone. CDR3 region: CASSLATPGNQPQHF. CDR3 in DNA: TGTGCCAGCAGCTTGGCCACTCCGGGCAATCAGCCCCAGCATTTT. The chain is built from TRBV5-8 and TRBJ1-5, with D hard to call. This CDR3 comprises 15 residues. Germline V gene lookup returns CDR1 SGHTS and CDR2 YDEGEE. V was pared by 0 bases and J by 2 bases, with 9 bases between. The full variable domain, with the rest looked up from reference TRBV5-8 and TRBJ1-5, is EAGVTQSPTHLIKTRGQQATLRCSPISGHTSVYWYQQALGLGLQFLLWYDEGEERNRGNFPPRFSGRQFPNYSSELNVNALELEDSALYLCASSLATPGNQPQHFGDGTRLSIL.

The rearrangement links TRBV13 to TRBJ2-7; TRBD1 agrees at 7 bases. The junction had 9 bases not matched to a gene; V was cut back by 6 bases and J by 7 bases. The CDR3 runs to 13 residues. The V gene's germline CDR1 is PRHDT and CDR2 FYEKMQ (reference sequence). The DNA for the CDR3 is TGTGCCAGCAGATTCCAGGGGGAGAAGGAGCAGTACTTC. This encodes CASRFQGEKEQYF.

Only one count was recorded for this clone. This chain connects TRBV4-3 to TRBJ1-2; D is unresolved. The CDR3 is 16 residues long. Trimming stripped 0 bases from V and 4 bases from J, with 15 bases between. Germline CDR1 is LGHNA and CDR2 is YSLEER. In DNA form, the CDR3 reads TGCGCCAGCAGCCAAGATTTTCGGGTCCTGGCCTATGGCTACACCTTC. Protein product: CASSQDFRVLAYGYTF.

V and J are TRBV28 and TRBJ2-2; possibly TRBD2 for D (7 bases). The CDR3 consists of 14 residues. The V gene's germline CDR1 is MDHEN and CDR2 SYDVKM. Trimming took 6 bases from V and 4 from J, leaving 12 bases between them. CDR3 nucleotides: TGTGCCAGCAGGGGGGGGACAACCACCGGGGAGCTGTTTTTT. It translates to CASRGGTTTGELFF.

The rearrangement joins TRBV18 to TRBJ1-2, with 8 bases identical to TRBD1. Per germline, CDR1 KGHSH and CDR2 LQKENI. Unmatched junction bases numbered 6, after V lost 3 bases and J lost 6 bases. This CDR3 contains 14 residues. The CDR3 DNA reads TGTGCCAGCTCACCTGGGACAGGTGGGCATGGCTACACCTTC. This sequence encodes CASSPGTGGHGYTF.

This chain uses TRBV7-2 with TRBJ1-5, with 11 bases that match TRBD1. This CDR3 comprises 16 residues. The V and J ends lost 0 bases and 5 bases, in that order; junction bases with no gene match: 3. Germline V gene lookup returns CDR1 SGHTA and CDR2 FQGNSA. CDR3 in amino acids: CASSLARGQGDQPQHF. The CDR3 DNA reads as TGTGCCAGCAGCTTAGCGAGGGGACAGGGGGATCAGCCCCAGCATTTT.

The V and J genes are TRBV5-1 and TRBJ1-4; TRBD1 aligns across 8 bases. Per germline, CDR1 SGHRS and CDR2 YFSETQ. This CDR3 has 14 amino acids. V was pared by 5 bases and J by 5 bases, with 5 bases of the junction left unmatched. CDR3 protein: CASSPGQENEKLFF. CDR3 nucleotides: TGCGCCAGCAGTCCGGGACAGGAAAATGAAAAACTGTTTTTT.

J is TRBJ2-7 and V is TRBV4-3, with 9 bases that match TRBD1. CDR3 size: 16 residues. With V trimmed by 7 bases and J by 5 bases, 15 bases remained unmatched. Per the germline V gene, CDR1 is LGHNA and CDR2 is YSLEER. CDR3 loop: CASIPTGGGLADEQYF. CDR3 nucleotides: TGCGCCAGCATCCCGACAGGGGGTGGGCTCGCGGACGAGCAGTACTTC.

In its sample, this clone was seen once. The rearrangement uses TRBV4-3 and TRBJ2-1; D is perhaps TRBD1 (9 bases). This CDR3 is 15 amino acids long. Germline values: CDR1 LGHNA, CDR2 YSLEER. Trimming cost V 0 bases and J 12 bases, with 18 bases left between them. As DNA, the CDR3 is TGCGCCAGCAGCCAAGAACCGGGACAGGGACTAGGGCAGTTCTTC. Protein: CASSQEPGQGLGQFF.

This clone was seen only once. The rearrangement joins TRBV7-8 to TRBJ2-1; 7 bases line up with TRBD2. Germline-derived CDR1 and CDR2 are SGHVS and FQNEAQ. The CDR3 covers 15 residues. V shed 5 bases, J shed 6 bases, and the junction held 10 bases outside the gene matches. CDR3 DNA: TGTGCCAGCAGCCGGTCCGCGGGAGAAGTCAATGAGCAGTTCTTC. Translation gives CASSRSAGEVNEQFF. The full variable domain, in which reference TRBV7-8 and TRBJ2-1 provide the parts outside the CDR3, is GAGVSQSPRYKVAKRGQDVALRCDPISGHVSLFWYQQALGQGPEFLTYFQNEAQLDKSGLPSDRFFAERPEGSVSTLKIQRTQQEDSAVYLCASSRSAGEVNEQFFGPGTRLTVL.

The CDR3 sequence: CASGLDGSYEQYF. Written as DNA, the CDR3 is TGTGCCAGCGGACTAGATGGGAGCTACGAGCAGTACTTC. J is TRBJ2-7 and V is TRBV19; 7 bases agree with TRBD2. This CDR3 has 13 residues. Trimming removed 9 bases from V and 3 bases from J; junction bases left unmatched: 8. Germline CDR1 and CDR2: LNHDA and SQIVND (reference sequence).

V and J are TRBV30 and TRBJ2-1; D is possibly TRBD2 (5 bases). The CDR3 length is 13 residues. Per germline, CDR1 GTSNPN and CDR2 SVGIG (reference sequence). Trimming removed 0 bases from V and 7 bases from J, with 10 bases in between. CDR3: CAWSVGSGNEQFF. DNA of the CDR3: TGTGCCTGGAGTGTAGGGAGTGGTAATGAGCAGTTCTTC.

The chain couples TRBV7-6 to TRBJ2-1, with D perhaps matching TRBD2 (5 bases). The CDR3 loop spans 14 amino acids. V lost 5 bases, J lost 9 bases, and 17 bases lay in between. Per the germline V gene, CDR1 is SGHVS and CDR2 is FNYEAQ. As DNA, the CDR3 is TGTGCCAGCAGCCGGGGAGCCGGGCACGGTGAGCAGTTCTTC. Protein: CASSRGAGHGEQFF. Full variable domain (outside the CDR3, taken from reference TRBV7-6 and TRBJ2-1): GAGVSQSPRYKVTKRGQDVALRCDPISGHVSLYWYRQALGQGPEFLTYFNYEAQQDKSGLPNDRFSAERPEGSISTLTIQRTEQRDSAMYRCASSRGAGHGEQFFGPGTRLTVL.

The chain joins TRBV9 to TRBJ1-3; no clear D. This CDR3 is 16 amino acids long. Germline V CDR1 and CDR2: SGDLS, YYNGEE. Trimming removed 5 bases at V and 0 bases at J, with 15 bases between. The CDR3 protein is CASRGPGTASGNTIYF. The CDR3 nucleotides read TGTGCCAGCAGGGGCCCTGGCACAGCCTCTGGAAACACCATATATTTT.

The rearrangement links TRBV9 to TRBJ2-7; 13 nucleotides line up with TRBD2. Trimming removed 0 bases from V and 2 bases from J; junction bases left unmatched: 2. CDR1 and CDR2 from the germline V gene are SGDLS and YYNGEE. The CDR3 loop spans 16 amino acids. CDR3 sequence: CASSVDTSGRAYEQYF. The CDR3, as DNA: TGTGCCAGCAGCGTAGATACTAGCGGGAGGGCCTACGAGCAGTACTTC.

The chain combines TRBV4-3 with TRBJ2-7; a weak D match, TRBD1 (7 bases). Germline V CDR1 and CDR2: LGHNA, YSLEER. V gave up 0 bases and J gave up 3 bases, with 12 bases separating them. The CDR3 extends over 15 amino acids. The CDR3 bases are TGCGCCAGCAGCCAAGATCAGGGGGGAAGCTACGAGCAGTACTTC. As protein: CASSQDQGGSYEQYF.

The V call is TRBV7-2, the J call TRBJ1-2; 10 nucleotides line up with TRBD1. CDR3 length equals 17 residues. Germline V lookup: CDR1 SGHTA, CDR2 FQGNSA. The trim removed 1 base at V and 14 bases at J, leaving 19 bases unmatched. CDR3 in amino acids: CASSLGWDRGGAHLSTF. CDR3 nucleotides: TGTGCCAGCAGCTTAGGGTGGGACAGGGGAGGTGCGCACCTCTCTACCTTC.